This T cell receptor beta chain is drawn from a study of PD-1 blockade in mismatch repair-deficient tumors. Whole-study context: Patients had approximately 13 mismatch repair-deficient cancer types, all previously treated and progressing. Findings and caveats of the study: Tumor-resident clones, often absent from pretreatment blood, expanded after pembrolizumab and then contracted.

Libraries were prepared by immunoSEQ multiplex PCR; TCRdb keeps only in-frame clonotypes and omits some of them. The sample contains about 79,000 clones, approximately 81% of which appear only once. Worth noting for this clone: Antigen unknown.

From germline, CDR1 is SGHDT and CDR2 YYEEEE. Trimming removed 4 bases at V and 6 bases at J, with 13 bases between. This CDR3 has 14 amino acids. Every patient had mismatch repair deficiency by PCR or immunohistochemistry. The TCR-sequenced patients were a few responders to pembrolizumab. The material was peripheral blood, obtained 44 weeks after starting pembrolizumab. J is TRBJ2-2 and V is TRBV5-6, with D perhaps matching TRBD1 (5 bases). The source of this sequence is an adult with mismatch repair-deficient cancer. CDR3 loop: CASSLTRVPGELFF. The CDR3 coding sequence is TGTGCCAGCAGCCTTACCAGGGTTCCCGGGGAGCTGTTTTTT.